The rows below give T cell receptor beta chains drawn from one sample of a study of siplizumab effects on memory and regulatory T cells. Here immunoSEQ multiplex PCR was the method, and the copy in TCRdb shows in-frame clones only, minus some. Of 56,000 or so clones listed, around 97% are singletons. Input material: naive CD8+ T cells sorted from blood. Receptor source: a human donor in good health. CDR3s include the opening cysteine and the closing phenylalanine or tryptophan. D genes are given only for firm matches. Some rows mark clone size as missing; the rest say once, few, many or name a class of expanded clone.

CDR3 protein | CDR3 DNA | D gene | V gene | clone size | J gene
CASSSGQTSSYEQYF | TGTGCCAGCAGCTCGGGACAGACGAGCTCCTACGAGCAGTACTTC | TRBD1 | TRBV7-9 | . | TRBJ2-7
CSVPEVGSGRAYNEQFF | TGCAGCGTTCCTGAAGTGGGGAGCGGGAGGGCCTACAATGAGCAGTTCTTC | TRBD2 | TRBV29-1 | . | TRBJ2-1
CASSLAAGGGNTIYF | TGTGCCAGCAGCTTAGCTGCAGGGGGTGGAAACACCATATATTTT | TRBD1 | TRBV7-6 | . | TRBJ1-3
CASSPGQGYTEAFF | TGCGCCAGCAGCCCGGGACAGGGGTACACTGAAGCTTTCTTT | TRBD1 | TRBV5-1 | few | TRBJ1-1
CASSIGTGDYEQYF | TGTGCCAGTAGTATAGGGACAGGGGATTACGAGCAGTACTTC | TRBD1 | TRBV19 | . | TRBJ2-7
CASSLSGNEKLFF | TGTGCCAGCAGCTTATCAGGGAATGAAAAACTGTTTTTT | . | TRBV7-9 | . | TRBJ1-4
CASSRQANYGYTF | TGTGCCAGCAGTCGACAGGCAAACTATGGCTACACCTTC | . | TRBV13 | . | TRBJ1-2
CASSPGLAGAHEQFF | TGTGCCAGCAGCCCGGGACTAGCGGGAGCCCATGAGCAGTTCTTC | TRBD2 | TRBV9 | . | TRBJ2-1
CASSEVLGGSADTQYF | TGCGCCAGCAGTGAGGTGCTTGGCGGGTCGGCGGATACGCAGTATTTT | . | TRBV10-1 | . | TRBJ2-3
CASSQEIYGGANVLTF | TGCGCCAGCAGCCAAGAAATTTACGGGGGGGCCAACGTCCTGACTTTC | . | TRBV4-3 | . | TRBJ2-6
CASSFIAGETGELFF | TGTGCCAGCAGCTTCATAGCGGGAGAAACCGGGGAGCTGTTTTTT | TRBD2 | TRBV7-2 | . | TRBJ2-2
CASSQSRTGFDTEAFF | TGTGCCAGCAGCCAAAGCCGGACAGGGTTCGACACTGAAGCTTTCTTT | TRBD1 | TRBV14 | . | TRBJ1-1
CASGFGGHLFF | TGTGCTAGTGGTTTTGGGGGGCACCTGTTTTTT | . | TRBV12-5 | . | TRBJ2-2
CASSGYRGENEKLFF | TGTGCCAGTAGCGGATACAGGGGGGAGAATGAAAAACTGTTTTTT | TRBD1 | TRBV19 | . | TRBJ1-4
CASRPSGLATSYNEQFF | TGTGCCAGCAGACCGTCTGGGCTAGCGACCTCCTACAATGAGCAGTTCTTC | . | TRBV27 | . | TRBJ2-1
CASSEGGELFF | TGCGCCAGCAGTGAAGGCGGGGAGCTGTTTTTT | . | TRBV10-1 | . | TRBJ2-2
CASSFDTQALGYTF | TGTGCCAGCAGCTTCGATACCCAGGCCTTAGGCTACACCTTC | . | TRBV5-6 | . | TRBJ1-2
CSVEDWSGNYGYTF | TGCAGCGTTGAAGATTGGTCAGGAAACTATGGCTACACCTTC | . | TRBV29-1 | . | TRBJ1-2
CASSVGAGETQYF | TGTGCCAGCAGCGTGGGGGCGGGAGAGACCCAGTACTTC | . | TRBV7-9 | . | TRBJ2-5
CASSLVRDTQYF | TGTGCCAGCAGCTTAGTCCGAGATACGCAGTATTTT | . | TRBV11-3 | . | TRBJ2-3
CSVEGQTQYF | TGCAGCGTTGAGGGCCAAACGCAGTATTTT | . | TRBV29-1 | . | TRBJ2-3
CASSLEGASEQYF | TGTGCCAGCAGTTTAGAGGGAGCCAGCGAGCAGTACTTC | . | TRBV27 | . | TRBJ2-7
CASSLSPWTSASSYNEQFF | TGTGCCAGCAGCTTAAGTCCCTGGACTAGCGCGAGCTCCTACAATGAGCAGTTCTTC | TRBD2 | TRBV7-3 | . | TRBJ2-1
CASSERLASNEQFF | TGTGCCAGCAGCGAGAGACTAGCGTCAAATGAGCAGTTCTTC | TRBD2 | TRBV27 | . | TRBJ2-1
CASSVQGLSQPQHF | TGTGCCAGCAGTGTACAGGGCCTGAGTCAGCCCCAGCATTTT | . | TRBV27 | once | TRBJ1-5
CASSQVQGSYNEQFF | TGCGCCAGCAGCCAAGTTCAGGGCTCCTACAATGAGCAGTTCTTC | . | TRBV4-1 | . | TRBJ2-1
CASSSQEGSYEQYF | TGTGCCAGCAGTTCACAGGAGGGATCCTACGAGCAGTACTTC | . | TRBV27 | . | TRBJ2-7
CASSVDGGPGANVLTF | TGTGCCAGCAGCGTAGATGGAGGCCCTGGGGCCAACGTCCTGACTTTC | . | TRBV9 | . | TRBJ2-6
CASSLASGVSYEQYF | TGCGCCAGCAGCTTGGCTAGCGGGGTCTCCTACGAGCAGTACTTC | TRBD2 | TRBV5-1 | . | TRBJ2-7
CASSEGSSGNTIYF | TGTGCCAGCAGTGAGGGGAGCTCTGGAAACACCATATATTTT | . | TRBV2 | . | TRBJ1-3
CASSLAALSEQYF | TGCGCCAGCAGCTTGGCGGCCCTGAGCGAGCAGTACTTC | . | TRBV5-1 | . | TRBJ2-7
CASSLFSSYNEQFF | TGTGCCAGCAGTTTATTTTCCTCCTACAATGAGCAGTTCTTC | . | TRBV27 | . | TRBJ2-1
CASSLLAGVPNEQFF | TGTGCCAGCAGCTTATTAGCGGGAGTACCAAATGAGCAGTTCTTC | TRBD2 | TRBV7-3 | . | TRBJ2-1
CASSLSGGGYEQYF | TGTGCCAGCAGTTTATCAGGGGGCGGTTACGAGCAGTACTTC | TRBD1 | TRBV28 | . | TRBJ2-7
CATALAERTDTQYF | TGTGCCACCGCACTAGCGGAACGCACAGATACGCAGTATTTT | TRBD2 | TRBV15 | . | TRBJ2-3
CASSLLAAAYEQYF | TGTGCCAGCAGCTTACTAGCGGCCGCCTACGAGCAGTACTTC | TRBD2 | TRBV9 | . | TRBJ2-7
CASSAFSGSGNTIYF | TGTGCCAGTAGTGCCTTCAGTGGCTCTGGAAACACCATATATTTT | . | TRBV19 | . | TRBJ1-3
CASSKVRVSNQPQHF | TGTGCCAGCAGCAAAGTGAGGGTCAGCAATCAGCCCCAGCATTTT | . | TRBV21-1 | . | TRBJ1-5
CASSFLAGEGVNEQFF | TGTGCCAGCAGCTTCCTAGCGGGAGAAGGGGTTAATGAGCAGTTCTTC | TRBD2 | TRBV11-3 | . | TRBJ2-1
CASSIELAGGGTDTQYF | TGTGCCAGTAGTATAGAGCTAGCGGGAGGGGGCACAGATACGCAGTATTTT | TRBD2 | TRBV19 | . | TRBJ2-3
CASSSGGSYEQYF | TGTGCCAGCAGTTCTGGGGGGAGCTACGAGCAGTACTTC | . | TRBV6-6 | once | TRBJ2-7
CASSFQETQYF | TGTGCCAGCAGCTTCCAAGAGACCCAGTACTTC | . | TRBV5-8 | . | TRBJ2-5
CASSPQGGAPTGELFF | TGTGCCAGCAGCCCCCAGGGGGGGGCGCCCACCGGGGAGCTGTTTTTT | . | TRBV27 | . | TRBJ2-2
CASSQEDRAAETQYF | TGCGCCAGCAGCCAAGAAGACAGGGCGGCGGAGACCCAGTACTTC | TRBD1 | TRBV4-1 | once | TRBJ2-5
CASSEPGHTYEQYF | TGTGCCAGCAGCGAACCGGGACACACCTACGAGCAGTACTTC | . | TRBV6-5 | . | TRBJ2-7